This TCR beta chain was recovered during a study of Graves' ophthalmopathy and Graves' hyperthyroidism. Hyperthyroidism showing no ophthalmopathy within 18 months of follow-up was stable. This clonotype was seen ten or more times. Its antigen is not known. Findings and caveats of the study: Classification of ophthalmopathy versus stable hyperthyroidism by a 13-signature model yielded about 90% sensitivity and around 81% specificity. In blood, most expanded thyroid clonotypes above 0.001 frequency were also detected.

The germline V gene encodes CDR1 MNHEY and CDR2 SMNVEV (reference sequence). V was shortened by 0 bases and J by 5 bases, with 11 bases between the two germline ends. This CDR3 has 15 residues. RNA served as the template for amplifying TCR beta CDR3 regions. HTBI primers were employed in first-round RT-PCR, then a second-round multiplex PCR followed. Using its own MiXCR run on the multiplex PCR reads, TCRdb lists one record per CDR3 protein. The data contain about 400,000 distinct CDR3 sequences, around a fifth of them singletons. Sequenced input: peripheral blood. This chain links TRBV27 with TRBJ1-5; D possibly corresponds to TRBD1 (6 bases). The TCR comes from a young woman with stable Graves' hyperthyroidism. The CDR3 region has the DNA TGTGCCAGCAGTTTATCTTGGGGGCGCGATCAGCCCCAGCATTTT. Its translation is CASSLSWGRDQPQHF.